The 3 T cell receptor beta chains below were found in one sample sequenced in a study of lymphopenia after photon versus proton radiotherapy. The assay was immunoSEQ multiplex PCR, and TCRdb's table has in-frame clones only and misses some. The table includes about 58,000 clones, 84% detected once. The sample consisted of peripheral blood, taken from a patient treated with proton-based radiotherapy. These receptors originate from a man between 60 and 75 years old with pancreatic cancer.

The chain is built from TRBV11-2 and TRBJ2-7, with TRBD2 matching over 8 bases. The CDR3 consists of 16 residues. J was trimmed by 1 base and V by 6 bases; bases with no gene match: 11. In germline, CDR1 is SGHAT, CDR2 FQNNGV. The chain's CDR3 is CASRNLRGRTSYEQYF. The CDR3 DNA is TGTGCCAGCAGAAATCTACGCGGGAGGACATCCTACGAGCAGTACTTC.

The genes are TRBV18 and TRBJ2-1; 7 bases align to TRBD2. Germline CDR1 reads KGHSH; CDR2 reads LQKENI. With V trimmed by 6 bases and J by 5 bases, 10 bases remained unmatched. CDR3 length equals 15 residues. In DNA form, the CDR3 reads TGTGCCAGCTCTGGGGGGGACCGATGGGACAATGAGCAGTTCTTC. It encodes CASSGGDRWDNEQFF.

This rearrangement joins TRBV19 to TRBJ2-1; D is perhaps TRBD1 (6 bases). The CDR3 has 16 amino acids. The V gene's germline CDR1 is LNHDA and CDR2 SQIVND (reference sequence). The V end lost 6 bases, the J end lost 7 bases, and 22 bases lay between the germline ends. The DNA for the CDR3 is TGTGCCAGTAGCCCCCTGGGAGACAGGCGGAAGAATGAGCAGTTCTTC. It translates to CASSPLGDRRKNEQFF.